This T cell receptor beta chain was sequenced for a study of CD8+CD57+ T cells in acquired aplastic anemia. Study as a whole: Sorting CD4+ and CD8+ cells gave DNA averaging about 2.9 ug.

Sequenced patients had shown CD8+CD57+ cell expansion by flow cytometry. Template material for TCR beta VDJ and CDR3 profiling consisted of genomic DNA. TCRdb processed the reads anew with MiXCR; each CDR3 protein has one entry. The repertoire has around 190,000 distinct CDR3 sequences, about half of them found once; the top ten carry roughly 13%. This clonotype was counted many times. Germline V gene data show CDR1 as DFQATT and CDR2 as SNEGSKA (reference sequence). With 6 bases removed from V and 0 bases from J, the gap between germline ends came to 15 bases. This CDR3 has 15 residues. The sample comprised sorted CD4+, CD8+, or CD8+CD57+ T cells (not recorded which) from PBMCs. This chain connects TRBV20-1 to TRBJ1-3; TRBD1 might be the D (5 bases). This TCR was sampled from a human donor with aplastic anemia. In nucleotides, the CDR3 is TGCAGTGCGCCGGGACTGGGGAGCTCTGGAAACACCATATATTTT. Residues: CSAPGLGSSGNTIYF.